These 4 T cell receptor beta chains came from one sample sequenced in a study of shared clonotypes between healthy human individuals. Sequencing used immunoSEQ multiplex PCR; TCRdb keeps in-frame clones, though not all of them. Among around 2,100,000 clones listed, about 95% were seen once. Naivety among CD8 cells was defined by CD45RO negativity and positive CCR7 selection, thereby excluding terminally differentiated effector memory CD45RA+ cells. Sequencing was carried out using naive CD8+ T cells sorted from blood. The receptor set was obtained from a young man in good health.

This clone showed up just once. The chain recombines TRBV5-5 with TRBJ1-6, with a possible D match to TRBD1 (5 bases). This CDR3 is built from 16 residues. V lost 4 bases and J 6 bases, leaving 17 bases between the germline ends. CDR1 and CDR2 from the germline V gene are SGHKS and YYEKEE (reference sequence). CDR3 residues: CASSRTGTTLNSPLHF. The CDR3 bases are TGTGCCAGCAGCAGGACCGGGACGACTCTTAATTCACCCCTCCACTTT. Combining the CDR3 with reference TRBV5-5 and TRBJ1-6 gives the whole variable domain DAGVTQSPTHLIKTRGQQVTLRCSPISGHKSVSWYQQVLGQGPQFIFQYYEKEERGRGNFPDRFSARQFPNYSSELNVNALLLGDSALYLCASSRTGTTLNSPLHFGNGTRLTVT.

CDR3 loop: CAWSNSNEQFF. CDR3 in DNA: TGTGCCTGGAGTAACAGCAATGAGCAGTTCTTC. The chain links TRBV30 to TRBJ2-1; no clear D gene. CDR1 and CDR2 from the germline V gene are GTSNPN and SVGIG (reference sequence). The V end lost 2 bases, the J end lost 6 bases, and 5 bases lay between the germline ends. This CDR3 region has 11 residues.

CDR3 amino acids: CASKGPGQRSYEQYF. The CDR3, as DNA: TGTGCCTCCAAAGGACCGGGACAGAGATCCTACGAGCAGTACTTC. This chain links TRBV30 with TRBJ2-7; 7 positions agree with TRBD1. The germline CDR1 and CDR2 sequences are GTSNPN and SVGIG (reference sequence). There are 15 residues in the CDR3. With V trimmed by 7 bases and J by 1 base, 13 bases remained unmatched.

J is TRBJ2-6 and V is TRBV9, with a tentative D call TRBD1 (5 bases). There are 16 residues in the CDR3. V lost 1 base and J 1 base, leaving 9 bases between the germline ends. Germline V gene lookup returns CDR1 SGDLS and CDR2 YYNGEE. The CDR3 region is CASSVRRQSGANVLTF. Written as DNA, the CDR3 is TGTGCCAGCAGCGTACGTCGACAGTCTGGGGCCAACGTCCTGACTTTC.